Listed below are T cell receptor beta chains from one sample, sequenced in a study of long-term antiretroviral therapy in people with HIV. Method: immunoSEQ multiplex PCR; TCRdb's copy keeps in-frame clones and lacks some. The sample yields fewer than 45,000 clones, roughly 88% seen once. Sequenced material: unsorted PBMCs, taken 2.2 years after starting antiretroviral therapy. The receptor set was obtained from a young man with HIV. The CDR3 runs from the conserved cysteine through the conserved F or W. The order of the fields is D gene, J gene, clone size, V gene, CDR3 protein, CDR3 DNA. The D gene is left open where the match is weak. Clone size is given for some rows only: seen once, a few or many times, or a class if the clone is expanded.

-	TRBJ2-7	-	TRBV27	CASSFLGQQDYEQYF	TGTGCCAGCAGTTTCCTCGGCCAGCAAGACTACGAGCAGTACTTC
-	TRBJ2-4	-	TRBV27	CASSQQQGVNIQYF	TGTGCCAGCAGCCAACAGCAGGGCGTAAACATTCAGTACTTC
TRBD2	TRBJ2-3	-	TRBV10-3	CAISGGLAGTTDTQYF	TGTGCCATCAGCGGAGGACTAGCGGGGACCACAGATACGCAGTATTTT
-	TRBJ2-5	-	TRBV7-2	CASSLGGGRETQYF	TGTGCCAGCAGCTTAGGCGGGGGCCGGGAGACCCAGTACTTC
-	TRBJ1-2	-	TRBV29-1	CSVEENRRDYGYTF	TGCAGCGTTGAAGAAAACAGGAGGGACTATGGCTACACCTTC
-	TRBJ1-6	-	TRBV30	CAWSHLGAYNSPLHF	TGTGCCTGGAGCCACCTTGGGGCCTATAATTCACCCCTCCACTTT
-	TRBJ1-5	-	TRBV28	CASSLSGGEGESNQPQHF	TGTGCCAGCAGTTTATCCGGGGGTGAGGGGGAGAGCAATCAGCCCCAGCATTTT
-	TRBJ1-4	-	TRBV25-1	CASRVGQALFF	TGTGCCAGCAGGGTCGGACAAGCCCTGTTTTTT
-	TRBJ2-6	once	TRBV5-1	CASSFTGTPRSGANVLTF	TGCGCCAGCAGCTTTACCGGGACTCCTCGCTCTGGGGCCAACGTCCTGACTTTC
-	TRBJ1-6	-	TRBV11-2	CASSLPPGYSPLHF	TGTGCCAGCAGCCTACCCCCAGGGTACTCACCCCTCCACTTT
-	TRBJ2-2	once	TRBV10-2	CASNKGTNTGELFF	TGCGCCAGCAACAAGGGAACGAACACCGGGGAGCTGTTTTTT
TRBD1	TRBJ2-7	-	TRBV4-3	CASSPGQARYEQYF	TGCGCCAGCAGCCCGGGACAGGCGAGATACGAGCAGTACTTC
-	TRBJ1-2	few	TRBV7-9	CASSLVGQPNYGYTF	TGTGCCAGCAGCTTAGTAGGACAGCCGAACTATGGCTACACCTTC
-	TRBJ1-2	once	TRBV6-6	CASRWETNYGYTF	TGTGCCAGCCGATGGGAGACCAACTATGGCTACACCTTC
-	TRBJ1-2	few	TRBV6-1	CARSEGNYGYTF	TGTGCCAGATCGGAGGGAAACTATGGCTACACCTTC
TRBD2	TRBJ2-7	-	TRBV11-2	CASSLGSSGSYEQYF	TGTGCCAGCAGCTTGGGCTCTAGCGGAAGCTACGAGCAGTACTTC
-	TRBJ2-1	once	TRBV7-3	CASSAGGPYNEQFF	TGTGCCAGCAGCGCCGGGGGTCCCTACAATGAGCAGTTCTTC
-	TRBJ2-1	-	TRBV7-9	CASSSNNEQFF	TGTGCCAGCAGCTCAAACAATGAGCAGTTCTTC
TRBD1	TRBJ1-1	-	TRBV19	CASSVGQQLMNTEAFF	TGTGCCAGTAGTGTGGGACAGCAACTCATGAACACTGAAGCTTTCTTT
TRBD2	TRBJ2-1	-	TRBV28	CASSRGGTSGITYNEQFF	TGTGCCAGCAGTCGGGGTGGGACTAGCGGGATCACCTACAATGAGCAGTTCTTC
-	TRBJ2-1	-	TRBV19	CASSMRGYNEQFF	TGTGCCAGTAGTATGAGGGGCTACAATGAGCAGTTCTTC
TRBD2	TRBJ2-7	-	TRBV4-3	CASSQDGWLAGWGEQYF	TGCGCCAGCAGCCAAGACGGTTGGCTAGCGGGATGGGGGGAGCAGTACTTC
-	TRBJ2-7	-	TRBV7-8	CASSLRGENYEQYF	TGTGCCAGCAGCTTAAGGGGTGAAAACTACGAGCAGTACTTC
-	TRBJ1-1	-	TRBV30	CAWGAGGVEAFF	TGTGCCTGGGGGGCGGGGGGTGTTGAAGCTTTCTTT
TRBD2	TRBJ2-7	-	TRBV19	CASSIGGGYEQYF	TGTGCCAGTAGTATAGGCGGGGGCTACGAGCAGTACTTC
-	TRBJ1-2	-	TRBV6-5	CASSRGGGYTF	TGTGCCAGCTCCCGAGGCGGTGGCTACACCTTC
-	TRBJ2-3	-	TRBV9	CASRGSGDTQYF	TGTGCCAGCAGAGGGAGTGGCGATACGCAGTATTTT
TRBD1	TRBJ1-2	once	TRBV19	CASRGGRYRDRGNYGYTF	TGTGCCAGTCGCGGGGGGCGCTACCGGGACAGAGGAAACTATGGCTACACCTTC
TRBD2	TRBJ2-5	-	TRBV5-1	CASSVIGGEETQYF	TGCGCCAGCAGCGTGATTGGGGGGGAAGAGACCCAGTACTTC
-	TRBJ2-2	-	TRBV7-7	CASSSSSTGELFF	TGTGCTAGCAGTTCGTCCAGCACCGGGGAGCTGTTTTTT
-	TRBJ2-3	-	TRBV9	CASSFSGGTDTQYF	TGTGCCAGCAGCTTCTCCGGGGGTACAGATACGCAGTATTTT
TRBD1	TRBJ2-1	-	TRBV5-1	CASSPLDRANAYNEQFF	TGCGCCAGCAGCCCACTGGACAGGGCCAATGCCTACAATGAGCAGTTCTTC
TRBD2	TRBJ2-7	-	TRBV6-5	CASSYGSSGVYEQYF	TGTGCCAGCAGTTACGGCTCTAGCGGGGTCTACGAGCAGTACTTC